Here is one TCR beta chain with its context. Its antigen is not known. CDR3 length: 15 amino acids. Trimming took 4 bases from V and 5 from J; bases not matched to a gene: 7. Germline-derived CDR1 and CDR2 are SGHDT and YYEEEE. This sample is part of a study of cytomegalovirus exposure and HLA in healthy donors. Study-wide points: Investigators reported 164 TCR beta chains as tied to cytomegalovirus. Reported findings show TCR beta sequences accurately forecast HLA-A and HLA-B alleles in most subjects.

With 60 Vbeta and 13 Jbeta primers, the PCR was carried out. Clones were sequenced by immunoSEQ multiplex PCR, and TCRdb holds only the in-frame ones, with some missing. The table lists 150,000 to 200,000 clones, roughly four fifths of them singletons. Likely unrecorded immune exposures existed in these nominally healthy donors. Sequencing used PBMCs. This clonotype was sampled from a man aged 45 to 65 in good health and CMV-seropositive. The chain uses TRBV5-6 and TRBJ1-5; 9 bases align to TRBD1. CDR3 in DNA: TGTGCCAGCAGCCCGTCCCGGGACAGGGATCAGCCCCAGCATTTT. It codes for CASSPSRDRDQPQHF.